These 27 T cell receptor beta chains originate from one sample sequenced in a study of T cells in localized non-small cell lung cancer. This table comes from immunoSEQ multiplex PCR, and its TCRdb copy is limited to in-frame clones, with some not included. The sample holds roughly 61,000 clones; 75% to 85% are singletons and the top ten take 4.7%. This material consisted of PBMCs, taken before any cancer treatment. The origin of the receptors is a man aged 40 to 70 with stage II lung adenocarcinoma.

The V gene is TRBV12-5, the J gene TRBJ2-3; D may be TRBD2 (5 bases). Germline CDR1 LGHNT, CDR2 FRNRAP. This CDR3 comprises 18 residues. Between the trimmed V and J ends, which lost 3 bases and 0 bases, there was a span of 19 bases. CDR3 in amino acids: CASGFRGSANSSTDTQYF. The CDR3 region has the DNA TGTGCTAGTGGTTTTCGAGGTAGCGCAAACTCTAGCACAGATACGCAGTATTTT.

This clone appeared once. The rearrangement uses TRBV15 and TRBJ2-4; D gene uncertain. The CDR3 has 19 amino acids. Germline lookup yields CDR1 LNHNV and CDR2 YYDKDF (reference sequence). Trimming cost V 0 bases and J 0 bases, with 18 bases left between them. CDR3 sequence: CATSRDRGAGFLAKNIQYF. The CDR3 bases are TGTGCCACCAGCAGAGATCGAGGAGCCGGGTTCCTAGCCAAAAACATTCAGTACTTC.

The V call is TRBV5-6, the J call TRBJ1-3; D is undetermined. The V end lost 0 bases, the J end lost 1 base, and 5 bases lay between the germline ends. Germline CDR1 and CDR2: SGHDT and YYEEEE. The CDR3 has 14 amino acids. The CDR3, as DNA: TGTGCCAGCAGCTTGGAAGGGTCTGGAAACACCATATATTTT. It codes for CASSLEGSGNTIYF. Looking up the rest from reference TRBV5-6 and TRBJ1-3 gives the full variable domain: DAGVTQSPTHLIKTRGQQVTLRCSPKSGHDTVSWYQQALGQGPQFIFQYYEEEERQRGNFPDRFSGHQFPNYSSELNVNALLLGDSALYLCASSLEGSGNTIYFGEGSWLTVV.

This clone was recorded a few times. V is TRBV7-2 and J is TRBJ1-2, with D perhaps TRBD1 (5 bases). Deletions cut 5 bases from V and 4 bases from J, with 14 bases between. Germline CDR1 is SGHTA and CDR2 is FQGNSA. The CDR3 is 14 residues long. CDR3 amino acids: CASSPGWGVYGYTF. The DNA for the CDR3 is TGTGCCAGCAGCCCAGGGTGGGGGGTCTATGGCTACACCTTC.

The chain recombines TRBV10-3 with TRBJ2-1; 9 bases line up with TRBD1. This CDR3 has 16 residues. Germline-derived CDR1 and CDR2 are ENHRY and SYGVKD. The V segment lost 7 bases and the J segment 2 bases; nucleotides outside the gene matches: 9. This CDR3 is CAIMADTGGAYNEQFF. CDR3 sequence (DNA): TGTGCCATCATGGCGGACACAGGGGGCGCCTACAATGAGCAGTTCTTC.

The rearrangement links TRBV11-3 to TRBJ2-2; D is undetermined. Per the germline V gene, CDR1 is SGHNT and CDR2 is YENEEA. The V and J ends lost 2 bases and 6 bases respectively, with 19 bases between them. The CDR3 has 17 residues. The CDR3 DNA is TGTGCCAGCAGCTTATCCAATTATGGACCGGAGTCCGGGGAGCTGTTTTTT. Translating gives CASSLSNYGPESGELFF. Filled out from reference TRBV11-3 and TRBJ2-2, the complete variable domain reads EAGVVQSPRYKIIEKKQPVAFWCNPISGHNTLYWYLQNLGQGPELLIRYENEEAVDDSQLPKDRFSAERLKGVDSTLKIQPAELGDSAVYLCASSLSNYGPESGELFFGEGSRLTVL.

The chain carries TRBV19 and TRBJ2-6; the D is unclear. Germline V gene lookup returns CDR1 LNHDA and CDR2 SQIVND (reference sequence). V was cut by 0 bases and J by 0 bases, with 6 bases left in between. The CDR3 length is 16 residues. The CDR3 protein is CASSIEANSGANVLTF. The DNA of the CDR3 is TGTGCCAGTAGTATAGAAGCAAACTCTGGGGCCAACGTCCTGACTTTC.

This chain uses TRBV6-6 with TRBJ1-4; weak D call: TRBD1 (5 bases). The V gene's germline CDR1 is MNHNY and CDR2 SVGAGI (reference sequence). The ends were cut back, 6 bases at V and 4 bases at J, with 15 bases in the middle. The CDR3 has 15 residues. Here the CDR3 reads CASSYTGTGNEKLFF. The CDR3 region has the DNA TGTGCCAGCAGCTATACCGGGACCGGTAATGAAAAACTGTTTTTT.

The chain joins TRBV2 to TRBJ2-1; 13 bases are shared with TRBD2. V shed 7 bases and J 4 bases; nucleotides not matched to a gene: 4. This CDR3 is 15 amino acids long. Germline assignment: CDR1 SNHLY and CDR2 FYNNEI. CDR3 protein: CASMRLAGGYNEQFF. The CDR3 DNA reads as TGTGCCAGCATGAGACTAGCGGGAGGATACAATGAGCAGTTCTTC.

The chain joins TRBV6-5 to TRBJ1-1, with TRBD1 matching over 7 bases. There are 14 residues in the CDR3. The V gene's germline CDR1 is MNHEY and CDR2 SVGAGI. The V segment lost 0 bases and the J segment 4 bases; nucleotides outside the gene matches: 2. CDR3 bases: TGTGCCAGCAGTTACTCAGGGGGCCGCACTGAAGCTTTCTTT. Amino acids: CASSYSGGRTEAFF.

The V call is TRBV5-6, the J call TRBJ2-7; weak D call: TRBD1 (5 bases). CDR3 length equals 14 residues. Between the trimmed V and J ends, which lost 0 bases and 5 bases, there was a span of 12 bases. The V gene's germline CDR1 is SGHDT and CDR2 YYEEEE. The CDR3 loop reads CASSLGQGAHEQYF. The CDR3 DNA is TGTGCCAGCAGCTTGGGGCAGGGTGCCCACGAGCAGTACTTC. The full variable domain, rest sourced from reference TRBV5-6 and TRBJ2-7, is DAGVTQSPTHLIKTRGQQVTLRCSPKSGHDTVSWYQQALGQGPQFIFQYYEEEERQRGNFPDRFSGHQFPNYSSELNVNALLLGDSALYLCASSLGQGAHEQYFGPGTRLTVT.

The V call is TRBV19, the J call TRBJ1-2; D gene uncertain. V was trimmed by 4 bases and J by 1 base, leaving 7 bases between them. The CDR3 is 13 amino acids. Germline CDR1 and CDR2: LNHDA and SQIVND (reference sequence). CDR3 sequence (DNA): TGTGCCAGTAGTAGGAGCGATAACTATGGCTACACCTTC. Translating gives CASSRSDNYGYTF.

The gene calls are TRBV13 and TRBJ2-1, with 7 bases identical to TRBD1. The CDR3 runs to 15 residues. Germline CDR1 is PRHDT and CDR2 is FYEKMQ (reference sequence). V gave up 6 bases and J gave up 6 bases; unmatched junction bases: 11. DNA for the CDR3: TGTGCCAGCAGTCCCGGGACAGCACATTTCAATGAGCAGTTCTTC. Protein sequence: CASSPGTAHFNEQFF.

J is TRBJ2-3 and V is TRBV7-9, with D tentatively TRBD2 (7 bases). Germline lookup yields CDR1 SEHNR and CDR2 FQNEAQ (reference sequence). The CDR3 covers 16 residues. V gave up 3 bases and J gave up 2 bases, with 15 bases separating them. CDR3 DNA sequence: TGTGCCAGCAGCTTTGGGGGCGGGGGTCCCACAGATACGCAGTATTTT. Its protein product is CASSFGGGGPTDTQYF.

The chain carries TRBV29-1 and TRBJ2-3; possible D gene TRBD2, 6 bases. Per germline, CDR1 SQVTM and CDR2 ANQGSEA. V was shortened by 1 base and J by 6 bases, with 17 bases between the two germline ends. The CDR3 extends over 15 amino acids. The CDR3 sequence: CSVEVGSGTSDTQYF. CDR3 sequence (DNA): TGCAGCGTTGAAGTGGGTAGCGGCACTTCGGATACGCAGTATTTT.

The chain employs TRBV5-1 and TRBJ2-2; weak D call: TRBD2 (5 bases). V lost 0 bases, J lost 4 bases, and 10 bases lay in between. The CDR3 contains 15 residues. Germline V gene lookup returns CDR1 SGHRS and CDR2 YFSETQ. CDR3: CASSLVGGRTGELFF. The DNA for the CDR3 is TGCGCCAGCAGCTTGGTTGGAGGACGCACCGGGGAGCTGTTTTTT.

The rearrangement joins TRBV11-2 to TRBJ2-7; weak D call: TRBD2 (5 bases). Germline V gene data show CDR1 as SGHAT and CDR2 as FQNNGV. V was clipped by 2 bases and J by 3 bases, with 23 bases between them. The CDR3 is made up of 18 amino acids. CDR3 sequence: CASSLISGSGLRYYEQYF. In nucleotides, the CDR3 is TGTGCCAGCAGCTTAATAAGTGGGAGTGGGCTAAGGTACTACGAGCAGTACTTC.

The rearrangement joins TRBV10-3 to TRBJ1-5; TRBD1 matches 8 bases. With 4 bases clipped from V and 7 bases from J, the junction kept 6 bases outside the gene matches. This CDR3 has 14 residues. Germline lookup yields CDR1 ENHRY and CDR2 SYGVKD. CDR3: CAISVDRGEQPQHF. CDR3 bases: TGTGCCATCAGTGTAGACAGGGGAGAACAGCCCCAGCATTTT.

The chain uses TRBV30 and TRBJ2-7, with D uncertain. The germline V gene has CDR1 GTSNPN and CDR2 SVGIG (reference sequence). Trimming shortened V by 0 bases and J by 0 bases, and 9 bases separated the two germline ends. The CDR3 extends over 14 amino acids. The CDR3 loop is CAWSVSSVSYEQYF. The DNA for the CDR3 is TGTGCCTGGAGTGTAAGCAGCGTCTCCTACGAGCAGTACTTC.

This chain joins TRBV19 and TRBJ1-4; D unclear. Trimming removed 4 bases at V and 8 bases at J, with 11 bases between. CDR1 is LNHDA, CDR2 SQIVND, per germline (reference sequence). The CDR3 is made up of 13 amino acids. The CDR3 loop is CASSTGSSEKLFF. CDR3 DNA: TGTGCCAGTAGTACCGGAAGCAGCGAAAAACTGTTTTTT.

The CDR3, as DNA: TGTGCCAGCTCACCAGCAGGGAACACAGATACGCAGTATTTT. Translating gives CASSPAGNTDTQYF. The chain carries TRBV18 and TRBJ2-3, with D possibly matching TRBD1 (5 bases). The V end lost 2 bases, the J end lost 2 bases, and 8 bases lay between the germline ends. Looked up from germline, CDR1 is KGHSH and CDR2 is LQKENI. CDR3 length: 14 residues.

The chain combines TRBV27 with TRBJ2-5, with 7 nucleotides matching TRBD2. Germline CDR1 and CDR2: MNHEY and SMNVEV (reference sequence). CDR3 length: 20 amino acids. Losses at the gene ends were 2 bases for V and 1 base for J; bases not matched to a gene: 19. This chain's CDR3 is CASSLITVALGGRPQETQYF. CDR3 nucleotides: TGTGCCAGCAGTTTAATTACAGTCGCCCTCGGCGGGAGACCCCAAGAGACCCAGTACTTC.

This sequence joins TRBV6-4 and TRBJ2-7, with 10 nucleotides matching TRBD1. The CDR3 totals 13 residues. CDR1 is MRHNA, CDR2 SNTAGT, per germline. V shed 5 bases, J shed 6 bases, and the junction held 4 bases outside the gene matches. The CDR3 sequence is CASSRDRGSEQYF. CDR3 nucleotide sequence: TGTGCCAGCAGTAGGGACAGGGGATCCGAGCAGTACTTC.

The chain carries TRBV19 and TRBJ1-3; D may be TRBD1 (6 bases). The CDR3 loop spans 15 amino acids. Looked up from germline, CDR1 is LNHDA and CDR2 is SQIVND (reference sequence). The ends were cut back, 7 bases at V and 1 base at J, with 14 bases in the middle. In nucleotides, the CDR3 is TGTGCCAGTACCTTCAGGGGAAAATCTGGAAACACCATATATTTT. This translates into CASTFRGKSGNTIYF. Together with reference TRBV19 and TRBJ1-3, the CDR3 gives the full variable domain: DGGITQSPKYLFRKEGQNVTLSCEQNLNHDAMYWYRQDPGQGLRLIYYSQIVNDFQKGDIAEGYSVSREKKESFPLTVTSAQKNPTAFYLCASTFRGKSGNTIYFGEGSWLTVV.

The V and J genes are TRBV2 and TRBJ2-7; TRBD2 matches 9 bases. With 2 bases clipped from V and 3 bases from J, the junction kept 5 bases outside the gene matches. Per the germline V gene, CDR1 is SNHLY and CDR2 is FYNNEI. The CDR3 loop spans 15 amino acids. In nucleotides, the CDR3 is TGTGCCAGCAGTGAACGGGTGACTAGCGGCTACGAGCAGTACTTC. As protein: CASSERVTSGYEQYF.

The chain combines TRBV7-8 with TRBJ2-7, with 10 bases matching TRBD2. The trim removed 2 bases at V and 4 bases at J, leaving 5 bases unmatched. The CDR3 contains 15 residues. Germline V gene lookup returns CDR1 SGHVS and CDR2 FQNEAQ. CDR3 sequence (DNA): TGTGCCAGCAGCTTAACCTGGACTAGCGGATACGAGCAGTACTTC. It translates to CASSLTWTSGYEQYF.

This clone has a single count. This rearrangement joins TRBV6-1 to TRBJ1-2; D is uncertain. Trimming took off 6 bases at V and 7 bases at J, with 15 bases between the two ends. This CDR3 is 13 amino acids long. Per germline, CDR1 MNHNS and CDR2 SASEGT. The CDR3 here is CASSQRGKVGYTF. The CDR3 DNA reads TGTGCCAGCAGCCAAAGAGGGAAAGTTGGCTACACCTTC.